Listed here are 24 T cell receptor beta chains from one sample, sequenced in a study of shared clonotypes between healthy human individuals. Clones were read by immunoSEQ multiplex PCR, and TCRdb kept only the in-frame ones, dropping some. The table shows about 1.1 million clones, with 70% to 80% occurring only once. Sequencing input: memory CD4+ T cells from PBMCs. Subset in this sample: CD45RA-negative fraction. The receptors originated from a man aged 18 to 30 in good health. Some clones in this sample may be carry-over from other donors' samples.

This chain links TRBV18 with TRBJ1-5; D is possibly TRBD1 (6 bases). Per the germline V gene, CDR1 is KGHSH and CDR2 is LQKENI. The length of the CDR3 is 14 residues. Between the trimmed V and J ends, which lost 6 bases and 10 bases, there was a span of 19 bases. CDR3 sequence reads: CASSLGGHKGPQHF. The CDR3 bases are TGTGCCAGCTCCCTAGGGGGACATAAAGGACCCCAGCATTTT.

The rearrangement joins TRBV6-6 to TRBJ2-7; D is ambiguous. V lost 5 bases to trimming and J lost 5 bases, with 7 bases between them. The CDR3 runs to 11 residues. CDR1 and CDR2 from the germline V gene are MNHNY and SVGAGI (reference sequence). The CDR3 coding sequence is TGTGCCAGCAGTCGACTGAACGAGCAGTACTTC. It encodes CASSRLNEQYF.

This clone was seen a single time. The chain joins TRBV7-3 to TRBJ1-6, with a tentative D call TRBD1 (5 bases). The CDR3 spans 13 residues. The V end lost 5 bases, the J end lost 5 bases, and 7 bases lay between the germline ends. CDR1 and CDR2 (germline): SGHTA, FQGTGA. The CDR3 sequence: CASSRQNNSPLHF. The CDR3 DNA follows: TGTGCCAGCAGCCGACAGAATAATTCACCCCTCCACTTT.

About this clone: The sample holds other DNA sequences that translate to the same CDR3. The rearrangement joins TRBV7-9 to TRBJ2-1; maybe TRBD1 (6 bases). CDR1 is SEHNR and CDR2 is FQNEAQ in the germline V gene (reference sequence). The CDR3 length is 16 residues. Trimming shortened V by 1 base and J by 0 bases, and 10 bases separated the two germline ends. The CDR3 is CASSLVQGSSYNEQFF. CDR3 in DNA: TGTGCCAGCAGCTTAGTGCAGGGGAGCTCCTACAATGAGCAGTTCTTC.

The chain couples TRBV5-4 to TRBJ1-3; D not resolved. CDR3 length: 14 amino acids. Germline V gene lookup returns CDR1 SGHNT and CDR2 YYREEE (reference sequence). Trimming shortened V by 4 bases and J by 0 bases, and 8 bases separated the two germline ends. The CDR3 DNA follows: TGTGCCAGCAGCAGCGTAAACTCTGGAAACACCATATATTTT. This codes for CASSSVNSGNTIYF.

The V gene is TRBV9, the J gene TRBJ1-3; tentative D call: TRBD1 (6 bases). V was pared by 0 bases and J by 0 bases, with 22 bases between. Germline V lookup: CDR1 SGDLS, CDR2 YYNGEE. This CDR3 spans 20 amino acids. The CDR3 region is CASSVDTGPDSSSSGNTIYF. The CDR3 bases are TGTGCCAGCAGCGTAGATACGGGCCCGGACAGCTCTAGCTCTGGAAACACCATATATTTT.

This clone was found once. For the CDR3, the DNA is TGCAGCGTTGACTGGCGACAAGTAAAGTATGGCTACACCTTC. Residues: CSVDWRQVKYGYTF. The V call is TRBV29-1, the J call TRBJ1-2; no firm D call. The ends were cut back, 3 bases at V and 5 bases at J, with 16 bases in the middle. Germline lookup yields CDR1 SQVTM and CDR2 ANQGSEA. The CDR3 has 14 amino acids.

The rearrangement links TRBV7-9 to TRBJ1-1, with D possibly matching TRBD1 (6 bases). The V end was cut by 5 bases, the J end by 1 base, with 11 bases between. This CDR3 is built from 14 residues. Germline values: CDR1 SEHNR, CDR2 FQNEAQ (reference sequence). CDR3 protein: CASSTDRRNTEAFF. For the CDR3, the DNA is TGTGCCAGCAGCACCGACAGGAGGAACACTGAAGCTTTCTTT.

The DNA of the CDR3 is TGTGCCATCCGACAGGGTGTAAGGGGCTACACCTTC. This codes for CAIRQGVRGYTF. V is TRBV28 and J is TRBJ1-2; 7 bases line up with TRBD1. Losses at the gene ends were 10 bases for V and 8 bases for J; bases not matched to a gene: 10. CDR1 is MDHEN and CDR2 is SYDVKM in the germline V gene. The CDR3 runs to 12 residues.

The V and J genes are TRBV30 and TRBJ2-3, with 12 nucleotides matching TRBD2. Germline V gives CDR1 GTSNPN, CDR2 SVGIG (reference sequence). V lost 1 base to trimming and J lost 2 bases; unmatched junction nucleotides: 10. The CDR3 spans 18 residues. The CDR3 sequence: CAWSELAGGPIFTDTQYF. The DNA for the CDR3 is TGTGCCTGGAGTGAACTAGCGGGAGGTCCCATTTTCACAGATACGCAGTATTTT.

J is TRBJ1-1 and V is TRBV5-4, with D possibly matching TRBD1 (6 bases). The CDR3 has 15 amino acids. Germline V CDR1 and CDR2: SGHNT, YYREEE (reference sequence). Trimming removed 3 bases from V and 0 bases from J, with 12 bases in between. The chain's CDR3 is CASSSGGQMNTEAFF. For the CDR3, the DNA is TGTGCCAGCAGCTCGGGGGGACAAATGAACACTGAAGCTTTCTTT.

V is TRBV12-5 and J is TRBJ2-7; 9 bases are a match to TRBD1. The CDR3 totals 16 residues. Germline loops: CDR1 LGHNT, CDR2 FRNRAP. V was pared by 0 bases and J by 3 bases, with 6 bases of the junction left unmatched. CDR3 sequence: CASGLVLGDRVYEQYF. CDR3 sequence (DNA): TGTGCTAGTGGTTTGGTACTTGGGGACAGGGTCTACGAGCAGTACTTC.

V gene TRBV9 combines with J gene TRBJ2-3; 9 bases fit TRBD2. The trim removed 2 bases at V and 6 bases at J, leaving 10 bases unmatched. CDR1 and CDR2 from the germline V gene are SGDLS and YYNGEE. This CDR3 is built from 16 residues. CDR3 bases: TGTGCCAGCAGCGTCAGTCTAGCGGGGCTCGGGGATACGCAGTATTTT. Protein: CASSVSLAGLGDTQYF.

V and J are TRBV6-4 and TRBJ2-3, with 11 bases matching TRBD1. Unmatched junction bases numbered 7, after V lost 2 bases and J lost 0 bases. This CDR3 has 18 residues. Germline V CDR1 and CDR2: MRHNA, SNTAGT. CDR3 bases: TGTGCCAGCAGTGACCCGAGGACAGGGGGCGGAAGCACAGATACGCAGTATTTT. This encodes CASSDPRTGGGSTDTQYF.

The chain recombines TRBV18 with TRBJ1-1; D unresolved. CDR3 length: 14 amino acids. V shed 1 base and J shed 7 bases, with 13 bases lying between them. Germline V CDR1 and CDR2: KGHSH, LQKENI. CDR3 amino acids: CASSPRLTDDEAFF. The CDR3 DNA sequence: TGTGCCAGCTCACCACGTCTAACCGACGATGAAGCTTTCTTT.

This chain connects TRBV11-1 to TRBJ2-5; perhaps TRBD2 as D (6 bases). This CDR3 region has 15 residues. Trimming took 5 bases from V and 1 from J, leaving 14 bases between them. In germline, CDR1 is SGHAT, CDR2 FQDESV (reference sequence). The CDR3 loop is CASSTEGRFQETQYF. The CDR3 bases are TGTGCCAGCAGCACGGAGGGGCGCTTCCAAGAGACCCAGTACTTC.

The V call is TRBV5-1, the J call TRBJ2-3; 10 bases are a match to TRBD2. V dropped 0 bases and J dropped 2; count of bases not matched to a gene: 9. Germline V CDR1 and CDR2: SGHRS, YFSETQ. This CDR3 is 18 amino acids long. The CDR3 spells CASSLEAGGSTFTDTQYF. In DNA form, the CDR3 reads TGCGCCAGCAGCTTGGAAGCGGGAGGGTCCACTTTCACAGATACGCAGTATTTT.

This chain connects TRBV7-6 to TRBJ2-7; 8 nucleotides match TRBD2. This CDR3 spans 13 amino acids. CDR1 is SGHVS, CDR2 FNYEAQ, per germline. V lost 5 bases and J lost 7; bases outside the gene matches: 7. The CDR3 DNA reads TGTGCCAGCAGCACGGGGACTAGAGATGAGCAGTACTTC. It specifies CASSTGTRDEQYF.

V usage is TRBV4-1 and J usage is TRBJ2-7; 9 positions agree with TRBD1. The CDR3 contains 15 residues. In germline, CDR1 is MGHRA, CDR2 YSYEKL. V dropped 3 bases and J dropped 7; count of bases not matched to a gene: 10. For the CDR3, the DNA is TGCGCCAGCAGCCATACCGGGACAGGGCGAGGGGAGCAGTACTTC. This translates into CASSHTGTGRGEQYF.

This clone was detected only a few times. This chain uses TRBV4-3 with TRBJ2-3; tentative D call: TRBD2 (6 bases). Germline V gives CDR1 LGHNA, CDR2 YSLEER. The CDR3 spans 17 residues. Trimming took off 3 bases at V and 3 bases at J, with 19 bases between the two ends. In DNA form, the CDR3 reads TGCGCCAGCAGCCAGGGGGTTGCGGGATGGGAGACAGATACGCAGTATTTT. Residues: CASSQGVAGWETDTQYF.

The gene calls are TRBV4-2 and TRBJ2-7; D uncertain. V was clipped by 1 base and J by 6 bases, with 16 bases between them. CDR3 length: 15 residues. CDR1 LGHNA and CDR2 YNFKEQ come from the germline V gene. For the CDR3, the DNA is TGTGCCAGCAGCCAAGTCCCCGGTCGCCCGAGCGAGCAGTACTTC. It specifies CASSQVPGRPSEQYF.

Concerning this clone itself: A much larger clone differs by one base, so this may be a read error. The same CDR3 is also encoded by other DNA sequences in this sample. This chain links TRBV7-9 with TRBJ1-1; the D is unclear. The CDR3 is made up of 13 amino acids. Trimming shortened V by 3 bases and J by 0 bases, and 5 bases separated the two germline ends. CDR1 is SEHNR and CDR2 is FQNEAQ in the germline V gene (reference sequence). Here the CDR3 DNA reads TGTGCCAGCAGCTTTACAGTGAACACTGAAGCTTTCTTT. It is translated as CASSFTVNTEAFF.

The CDR3 sequence is CASSERLAARSYNEQFF. The CDR3 DNA sequence: TGTGCCAGCAGTGAGAGACTAGCGGCTCGCTCCTACAATGAGCAGTTCTTC. V is TRBV2 and J is TRBJ2-1; 9 positions match TRBD2. Germline CDR1 and CDR2: SNHLY and FYNNEI. The CDR3 is made up of 17 amino acids. Germline trimming cut 3 bases from V and 0 bases from J; bases unmatched to any gene: 6. The full variable domain, with the rest looked up from reference TRBV2 and TRBJ2-1, is EPEVTQTPSHQVTQMGQEVILRCVPISNHLYFYWYRQILGQKVEFLVSFYNNEISEKSEIFDDQFSVERPDGSNFTLKIRSTKLEDSAMYFCASSERLAARSYNEQFFGPGTRLTVL.

Regarding this clone: It is likely a read error: a sequence one base away is far more abundant. J is TRBJ2-7 and V is TRBV4-3; possible D gene TRBD2, 7 bases. Germline CDR1 LGHNA, CDR2 YSLEER. Trimming took off 1 base at V and 6 bases at J, with 16 bases between the two ends. The length of the CDR3 is 15 residues. This CDR3 is CASSQGEGEYAEQYF. The CDR3 DNA is TGCGCCAGCAGCCAAGGGGAGGGGGAATACGCCGAGCAGTACTTC.